This T cell receptor (beta chain) comes out of a study of spatial heterogeneity in lung cancer. On the study more broadly: The donor group consisted of around 70 patients who had untreated, early-stage non-small cell lung cancer. Median follow-up for sequenced PBMC samples was approximately 25 months after resection, when such samples existed.

MiXCR was run by TCRdb on the 5' RACE reads, yielding one entry per CDR3 protein. The sample records roughly 34,000 distinct CDR3 sequences, 6% to 9.5% being singletons. The table lists this clonotype with many counts. The time point denotes: blood at routine non-recurrence follow-up after resection. Whole RNA, which was extracted from tumor, nontumor lung tissue or frozen PBMC, was sequenced without any cell sorting. This receptor was obtained from a male donor with early-stage non-small cell lung cancer. The sequences come from PBMCs, collected at follow-up.

As DNA, the CDR3 is TGTGCCAGCAGTGGCCGGACCTCTGGCAATGAGCAGTTCTTC. Translated: CASSGRTSGNEQFF. The V and J genes are TRBV2 and TRBJ2-1; no definite D call. In germline, CDR1 is SNHLY, CDR2 FYNNEI. The CDR3 is 14 residues long. Trimming cost V 4 bases and J 6 bases, with 13 bases left between them. The complete variable domain, with remaining parts taken from reference TRBV2 and TRBJ2-1, reads EPEVTQTPSHQVTQMGQEVILRCVPISNHLYFYWYRQILGQKVEFLVSFYNNEISEKSEIFDDQFSVERPDGSNFTLKIRSTKLEDSAMYFCASSGRTSGNEQFFGPGTRLTVL.